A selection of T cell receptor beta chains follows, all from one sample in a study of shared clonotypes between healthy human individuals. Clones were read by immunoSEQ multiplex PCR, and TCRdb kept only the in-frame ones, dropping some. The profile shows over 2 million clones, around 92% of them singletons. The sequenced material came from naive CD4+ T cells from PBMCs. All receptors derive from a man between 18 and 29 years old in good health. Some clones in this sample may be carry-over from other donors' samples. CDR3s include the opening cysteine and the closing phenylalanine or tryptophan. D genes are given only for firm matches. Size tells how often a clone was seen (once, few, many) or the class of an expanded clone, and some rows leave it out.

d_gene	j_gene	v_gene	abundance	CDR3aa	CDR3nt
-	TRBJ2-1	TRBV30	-	CAWAGGRGNEQFF	TGTGCCTGGGCCGGCGGTCGTGGGAATGAGCAGTTCTTC
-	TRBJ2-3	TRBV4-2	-	CASSPSTQRGRVADTQYF	TGTGCCAGCAGCCCTTCTACCCAGAGGGGGAGGGTGGCAGATACGCAGTATTTT
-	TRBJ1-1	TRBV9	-	CASSVARSGEAFF	TGTGCCAGCAGCGTAGCTAGAAGTGGGGAAGCTTTCTTT
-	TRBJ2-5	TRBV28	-	CASRQSGETQYF	TGTGCCAGCCGCCAAAGTGGGGAGACCCAGTACTTC
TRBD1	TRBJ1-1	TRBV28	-	CASSRQGAVTEAFF	TGTGCCAGCAGCCGACAGGGGGCTGTCACTGAAGCTTTCTTT
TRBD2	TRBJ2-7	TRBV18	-	CASSPWASGEVSEQYF	TGTGCCAGCTCACCCTGGGCTAGCGGGGAGGTCAGCGAGCAGTACTTC
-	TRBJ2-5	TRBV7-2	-	CASSLFNRLQETQYF	TGTGCCAGCAGCTTATTTAACAGACTACAAGAGACCCAGTACTTC
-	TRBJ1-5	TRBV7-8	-	CASSHTRGYSNQPQHF	TGTGCCAGCAGCCATACAAGGGGCTATAGCAATCAGCCCCAGCATTTT
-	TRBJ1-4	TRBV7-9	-	CASSLRGGNEKLFF	TGTGCCAGCAGCTTAAGGGGAGGGAATGAAAAACTGTTTTTT
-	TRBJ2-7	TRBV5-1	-	CASSLGPTGSSYEQYF	TGCGCCAGCAGCTTGGGGCCTACAGGGAGCTCCTACGAGCAGTACTTC
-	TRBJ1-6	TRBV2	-	CASSESWARGSPLHF	TGTGCCAGCAGTGAAAGTTGGGCCAGGGGCTCACCCCTCCACTTT
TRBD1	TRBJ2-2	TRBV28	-	CASSLWGQGRTGELFF	TGTGCCAGCAGTTTATGGGGACAGGGGAGGACCGGGGAGCTGTTTTTT
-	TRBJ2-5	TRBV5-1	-	CASSLAPPKETQYF	TGCGCCAGCAGCTTGGCTCCGCCGAAGGAGACCCAGTACTTC
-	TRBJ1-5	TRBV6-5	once	CASSYSRSNQPQHF	TGTGCCAGCAGTTACTCCCGGAGCAATCAGCCCCAGCATTTT
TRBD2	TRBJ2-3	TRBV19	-	CASSASWREGTDTQYF	TGTGCCAGTAGTGCTTCATGGCGGGAGGGCACAGATACGCAGTATTTT
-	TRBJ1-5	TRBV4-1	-	CASSQDSTFAGTKSALITQHF	TGCGCCAGCAGCCAAGATTCGACGTTTGCCGGGACTAAATCAGCCTTAATCACCCAGCATTTT
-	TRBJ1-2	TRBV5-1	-	CASSSFASYGYTF	TGCGCCAGCAGCAGTTTCGCGTCCTATGGCTACACCTTC
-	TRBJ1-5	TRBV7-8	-	CASSPSLGQPQHF	TGTGCCAGCAGCCCAAGTCTTGGACAGCCCCAGCATTTT
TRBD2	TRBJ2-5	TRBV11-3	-	CASSQGTSGYQETQYF	TGTGCCAGCAGCCAAGGGACTAGCGGGTATCAAGAGACCCAGTACTTC
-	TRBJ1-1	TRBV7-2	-	CASSLGGDTEAFF	TGTGCCAGCAGCTTAGGTGGGGATACTGAAGCTTTCTTT
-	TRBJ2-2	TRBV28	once	CASLTSGSTGELFF	TGTGCCAGCTTAACGAGCGGGTCCACCGGGGAGCTGTTTTTT
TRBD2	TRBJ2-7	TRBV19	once	CASSIGLAGGTYEQYF	TGTGCCAGTAGTATAGGACTAGCGGGAGGAACCTACGAGCAGTACTTC
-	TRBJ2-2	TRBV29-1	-	CSVERGPSGESGELFF	TGCAGCGTTGAGAGAGGGCCTTCAGGGGAATCCGGGGAGCTGTTTTTT
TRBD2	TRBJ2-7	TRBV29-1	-	CSVGDYPPEQYF	TGCAGCGTTGGGGACTACCCCCCCGAGCAGTACTTC
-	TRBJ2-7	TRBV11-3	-	CASSLTGYEQYF	TGTGCCAGCAGCTTAACCGGATACGAGCAGTACTTC
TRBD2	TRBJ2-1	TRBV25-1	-	CASSKAGGTYNEQFF	TGTGCCAGCAGTAAAGCGGGAGGAACCTACAATGAGCAGTTCTTC
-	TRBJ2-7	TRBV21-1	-	CASSKVIGQTPGDYEQYF	TGTGCCAGCAGCAAAGTAATAGGGCAGACCCCCGGGGACTACGAGCAGTACTTC
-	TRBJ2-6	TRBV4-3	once	CASSQDPFSGGGVRGANVLTF	TGCGCCAGCAGCCAAGACCCCTTCTCTGGAGGAGGGGTCCGTGGGGCCAACGTCCTGACTTTC
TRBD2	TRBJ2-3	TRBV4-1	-	CASSQDRRAGVGADTQYF	TGCGCCAGCAGCCAAGACAGAAGAGCGGGAGTGGGAGCAGATACGCAGTATTTT
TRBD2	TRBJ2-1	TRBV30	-	CAWSVGLAVPSYNEQFF	TGTGCCTGGAGTGTAGGGCTAGCGGTTCCGAGTTACAATGAGCAGTTCTTC
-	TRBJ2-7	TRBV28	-	CASEPRDTSEQYF	TGTGCCAGCGAGCCTCGGGACACGTCAGAGCAGTACTTC
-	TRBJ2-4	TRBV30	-	CAWNLGLAKNIQYF	TGTGCCTGGAATTTGGGTTTAGCCAAAAACATTCAGTACTTC
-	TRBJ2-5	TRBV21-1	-	CAYKRGNRAGDSIRETQYF	TGTGCCTACAAGCGGGGGAATAGGGCAGGGGATAGTATAAGGGAGACCCAGTACTTC
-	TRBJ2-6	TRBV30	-	CAWQTRGSGANVLTF	TGTGCCTGGCAGACCAGGGGCTCTGGGGCCAACGTCCTGACTTTC
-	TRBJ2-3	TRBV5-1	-	CASSPPGTRQDTQYF	TGCGCCAGCAGCCCCCCGGGGACCCGCCAAGATACGCAGTATTTT
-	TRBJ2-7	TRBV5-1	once	CASSLRLRGSGYEQYF	TGCGCCAGCAGCTTGCGTCTACGGGGATCGGGCTACGAGCAGTACTTC
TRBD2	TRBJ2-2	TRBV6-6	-	CASRRTSGRNTGELFF	TGTGCCAGCAGGCGGACTAGCGGGCGGAACACCGGGGAGCTGTTTTTT
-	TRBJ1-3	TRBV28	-	CASSFRTTGGNTIYF	TGTGCCAGCAGTTTCCGAACTACGGGGGGAAACACCATATATTTT
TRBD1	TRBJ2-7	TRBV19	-	CASRDRNYEQYF	TGTGCCAGCCGGGACAGAAACTACGAGCAGTACTTC
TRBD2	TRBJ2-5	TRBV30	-	CAWRPGLAEQETQYF	TGTGCCTGGAGGCCGGGACTAGCGGAACAAGAGACCCAGTACTTC
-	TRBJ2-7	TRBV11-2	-	CASSSNGARVEQYF	TGTGCCAGCAGCTCGAACGGGGCAAGAGTTGAGCAGTACTTC
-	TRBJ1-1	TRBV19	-	CASCRVFGYTEAFF	TGTGCCAGTTGCAGGGTGTTTGGTTACACTGAAGCTTTCTTT
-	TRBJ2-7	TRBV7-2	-	CASSFDYPYEQYF	TGTGCCAGCAGCTTTGACTACCCCTACGAGCAGTACTTC
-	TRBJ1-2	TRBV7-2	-	CASSLADRQGYGYTF	TGTGCCAGCAGCTTAGCCGACAGGCAGGGCTATGGCTACACCTTC